This TCR beta chain was sequenced for a study of T cells in Graves' hyperthyroidism and ophthalmopathy. Study results and limitations: Ophthalmopathy was model-predicted a median roughly 6.3 months pre-onset.

Regions amplified from RNA transcripts were the TCR beta CDR3 regions. HTBI primers drove first-round RT-PCR of the TCR CDR3. TCRdb passed the multiplex PCR reads through MiXCR, listing each CDR3 protein once. The sample shows about 59,000 distinct CDR3 sequences, about 57% of them seen only once. Turning to this clonotype: Antigen specificity is unknown.

Diagnostic assessment was based on clinical symptoms, serum thyroxine and TRAb, thyroid ultrasound and orbital computed tomography. V lost 0 bases, J lost 0 bases, and 10 bases stayed unmatched. CDR3 length: 17 residues. Per germline, CDR1 DFQATT and CDR2 SNEGSKA (reference sequence). The sample was blood. This chain links TRBV20-1 with TRBJ2-7, with 8 bases aligning to TRBD1. The clonotype originates from a woman aged 60-75 years with Graves' ophthalmopathy. The CDR3 sequence: CSARDGQGWGSSYEQYF. The CDR3 DNA sequence: TGCAGTGCTAGAGATGGACAGGGTTGGGGAAGCTCCTACGAGCAGTACTTC.